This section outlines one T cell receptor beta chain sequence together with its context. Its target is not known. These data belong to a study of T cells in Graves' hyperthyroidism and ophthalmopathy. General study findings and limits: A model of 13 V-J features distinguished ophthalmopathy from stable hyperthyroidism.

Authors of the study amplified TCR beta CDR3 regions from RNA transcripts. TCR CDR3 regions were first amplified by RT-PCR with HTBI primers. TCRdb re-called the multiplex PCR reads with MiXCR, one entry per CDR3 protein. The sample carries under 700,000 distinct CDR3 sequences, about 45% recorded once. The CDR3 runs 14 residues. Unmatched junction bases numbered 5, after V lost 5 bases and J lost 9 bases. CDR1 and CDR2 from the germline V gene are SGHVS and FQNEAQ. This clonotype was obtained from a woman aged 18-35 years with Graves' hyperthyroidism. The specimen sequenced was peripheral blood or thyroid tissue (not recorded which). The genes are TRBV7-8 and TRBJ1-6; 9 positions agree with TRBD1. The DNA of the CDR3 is TGTGCCAGCAGCAAGGACAGGGGCATTTCACCCCTCCACTTT. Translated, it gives CASSKDRGISPLHF.